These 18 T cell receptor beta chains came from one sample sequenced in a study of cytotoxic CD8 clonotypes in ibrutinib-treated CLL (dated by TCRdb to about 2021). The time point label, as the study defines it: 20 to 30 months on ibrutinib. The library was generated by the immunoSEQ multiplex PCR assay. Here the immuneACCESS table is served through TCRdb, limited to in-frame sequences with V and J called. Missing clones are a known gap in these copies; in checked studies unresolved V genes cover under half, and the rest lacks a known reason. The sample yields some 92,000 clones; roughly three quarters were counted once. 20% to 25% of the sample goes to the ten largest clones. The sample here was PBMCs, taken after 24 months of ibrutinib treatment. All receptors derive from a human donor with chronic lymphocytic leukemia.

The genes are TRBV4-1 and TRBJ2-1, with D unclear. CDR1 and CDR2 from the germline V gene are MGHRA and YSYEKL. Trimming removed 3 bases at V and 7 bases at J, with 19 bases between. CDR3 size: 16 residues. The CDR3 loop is CASSQGRAARRNEQFF. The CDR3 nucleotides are TGCGCCAGCAGCCAGGGCCGGGCAGCACGACGAAATGAGCAGTTCTTC.

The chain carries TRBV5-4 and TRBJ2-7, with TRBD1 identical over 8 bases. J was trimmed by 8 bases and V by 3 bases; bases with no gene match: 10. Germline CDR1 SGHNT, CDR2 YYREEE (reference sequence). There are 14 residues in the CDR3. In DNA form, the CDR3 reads TGTGCCAGCAGCTCCCGGGACAGGACGTCCCAGCAGTACTTC. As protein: CASSSRDRTSQQYF.

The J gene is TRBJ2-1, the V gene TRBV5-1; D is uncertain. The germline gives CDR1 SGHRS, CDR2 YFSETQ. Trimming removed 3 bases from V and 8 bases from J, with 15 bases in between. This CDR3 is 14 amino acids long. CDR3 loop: CASSSTLSEDEQFF. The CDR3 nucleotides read TGCGCCAGCAGCTCCACCCTTAGTGAAGATGAGCAGTTCTTC.

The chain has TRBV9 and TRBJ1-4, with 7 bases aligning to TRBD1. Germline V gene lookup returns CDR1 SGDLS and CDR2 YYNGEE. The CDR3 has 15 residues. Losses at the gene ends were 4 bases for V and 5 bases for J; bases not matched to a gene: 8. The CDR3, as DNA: TGTGCCAGCAGCTCCCCGGGACAGCAAAATGAAAAACTGTTTTTT. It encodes CASSSPGQQNEKLFF.

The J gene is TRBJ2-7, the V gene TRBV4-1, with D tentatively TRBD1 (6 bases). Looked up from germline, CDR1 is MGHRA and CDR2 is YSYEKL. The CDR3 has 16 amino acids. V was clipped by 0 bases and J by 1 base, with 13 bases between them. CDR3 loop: CASSQEPAGASYEQYF. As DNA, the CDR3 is TGCGCCAGCAGCCAAGAACCTGCAGGGGCTTCCTACGAGCAGTACTTC.

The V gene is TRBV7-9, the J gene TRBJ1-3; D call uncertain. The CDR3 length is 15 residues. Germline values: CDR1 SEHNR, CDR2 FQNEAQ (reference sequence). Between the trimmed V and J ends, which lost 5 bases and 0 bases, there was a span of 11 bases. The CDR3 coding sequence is TGTGCCAGCAGCCCGGAAGGGCTCTCTGGAAACACCATATATTTT. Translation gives CASSPEGLSGNTIYF.

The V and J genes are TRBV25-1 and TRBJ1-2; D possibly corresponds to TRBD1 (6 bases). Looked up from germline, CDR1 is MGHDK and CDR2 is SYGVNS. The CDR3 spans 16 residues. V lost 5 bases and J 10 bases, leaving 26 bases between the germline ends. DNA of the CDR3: TGTGCCAGCAGTTCTACGGCAGGGAGGTTGAAGGGGGACTACACCTTC. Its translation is CASSSTAGRLKGDYTF.

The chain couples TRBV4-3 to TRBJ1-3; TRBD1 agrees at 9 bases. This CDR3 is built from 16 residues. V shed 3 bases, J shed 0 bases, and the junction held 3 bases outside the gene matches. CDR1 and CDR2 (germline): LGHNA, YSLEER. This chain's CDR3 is CASSQGTGTSGNTIYF. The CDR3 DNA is TGCGCCAGCAGCCAGGGGACAGGGACCTCTGGAAACACCATATATTTT.

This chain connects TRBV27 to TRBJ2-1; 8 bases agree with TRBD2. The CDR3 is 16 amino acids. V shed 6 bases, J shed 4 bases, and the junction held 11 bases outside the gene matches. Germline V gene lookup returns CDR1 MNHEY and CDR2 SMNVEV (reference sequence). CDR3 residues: CASSPSGASGYNEQFF. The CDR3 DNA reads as TGTGCCAGCAGCCCCTCAGGGGCTAGCGGGTACAATGAGCAGTTCTTC.

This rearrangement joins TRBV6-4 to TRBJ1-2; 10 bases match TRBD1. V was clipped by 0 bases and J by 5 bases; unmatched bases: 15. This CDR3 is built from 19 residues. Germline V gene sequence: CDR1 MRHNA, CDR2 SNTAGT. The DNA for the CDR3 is TGTGCCAGCAGTGACTCGATTTTGTCGCGGGACAGGGGTCCGTATGGCTACACCTTC. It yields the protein CASSDSILSRDRGPYGYTF.

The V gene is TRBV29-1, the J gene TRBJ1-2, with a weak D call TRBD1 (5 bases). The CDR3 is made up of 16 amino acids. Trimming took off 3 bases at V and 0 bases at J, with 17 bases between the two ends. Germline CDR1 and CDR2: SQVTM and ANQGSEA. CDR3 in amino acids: CSVDALRGPTNYGYTF. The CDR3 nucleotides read TGCAGCGTTGATGCCCTGCGGGGACCCACTAACTATGGCTACACCTTC.

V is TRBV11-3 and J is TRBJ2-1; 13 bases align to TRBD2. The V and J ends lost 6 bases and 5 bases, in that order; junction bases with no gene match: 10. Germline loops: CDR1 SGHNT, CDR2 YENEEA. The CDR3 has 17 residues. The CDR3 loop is CASSPPPLAGGNNEQFF. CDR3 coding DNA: TGTGCCAGCAGTCCACCCCCACTAGCGGGAGGGAACAATGAGCAGTTCTTC.

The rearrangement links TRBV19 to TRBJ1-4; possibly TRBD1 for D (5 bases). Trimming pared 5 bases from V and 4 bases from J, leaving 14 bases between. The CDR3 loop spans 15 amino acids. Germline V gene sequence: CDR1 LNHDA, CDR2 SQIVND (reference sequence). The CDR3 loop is CASSPKGTGNEKLFF. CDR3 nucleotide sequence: TGTGCCAGTAGTCCCAAAGGGACGGGTAATGAAAAACTGTTTTTT. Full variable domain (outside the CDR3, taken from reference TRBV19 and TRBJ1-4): DGGITQSPKYLFRKEGQNVTLSCEQNLNHDAMYWYRQDPGQGLRLIYYSQIVNDFQKGDIAEGYSVSREKKESFPLTVTSAQKNPTAFYLCASSPKGTGNEKLFFGSGTQLSVL.

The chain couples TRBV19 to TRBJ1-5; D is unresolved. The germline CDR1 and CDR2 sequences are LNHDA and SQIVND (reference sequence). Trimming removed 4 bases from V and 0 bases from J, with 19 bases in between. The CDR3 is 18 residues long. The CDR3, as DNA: TGTGCCAGTAGTAGAGGCTCGGCAGATTCCATTAGCAATCAGCCCCAGCATTTT. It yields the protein CASSRGSADSISNQPQHF.

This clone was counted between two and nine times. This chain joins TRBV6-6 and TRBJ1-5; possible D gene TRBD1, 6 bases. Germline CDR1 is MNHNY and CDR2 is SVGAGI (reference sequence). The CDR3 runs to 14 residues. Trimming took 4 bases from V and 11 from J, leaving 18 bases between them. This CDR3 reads CASSWRQAAVAQHF. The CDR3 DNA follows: TGTGCCAGCAGTTGGCGACAGGCGGCGGTGGCCCAGCATTTT.

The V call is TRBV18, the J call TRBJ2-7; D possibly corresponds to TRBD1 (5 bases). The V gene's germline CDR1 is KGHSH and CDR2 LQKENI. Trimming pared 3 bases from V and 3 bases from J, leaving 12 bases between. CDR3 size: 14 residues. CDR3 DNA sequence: TGTGCCAGCTCACCGGACCGACAGAACTACGAGCAGTACTTC. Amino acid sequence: CASSPDRQNYEQYF.

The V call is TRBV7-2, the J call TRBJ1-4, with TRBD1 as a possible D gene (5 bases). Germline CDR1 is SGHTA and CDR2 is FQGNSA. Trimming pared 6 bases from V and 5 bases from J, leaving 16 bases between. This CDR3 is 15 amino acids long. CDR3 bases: TGTGCCAGCAGGAAGACGGGGGTTTCCAATGAAAAACTGTTTTTT. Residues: CASRKTGVSNEKLFF.

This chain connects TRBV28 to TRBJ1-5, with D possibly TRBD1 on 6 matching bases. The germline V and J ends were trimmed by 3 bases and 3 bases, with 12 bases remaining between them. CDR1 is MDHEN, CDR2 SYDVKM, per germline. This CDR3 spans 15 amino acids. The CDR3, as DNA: TGTGCCAGCAGTTTGGCCGCAGGGGTCAATCAGCCCCAGCATTTT. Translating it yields CASSLAAGVNQPQHF.